Below are 26 T cell receptor beta chains sequenced from a single sample in a study of T cells in Graves' hyperthyroidism and ophthalmopathy. From RNA transcripts, TCR beta CDR3 regions were amplified. HTBI primers were the set used in a first-round RT-PCR of the TCR CDR3. TCRdb reprocessed the multiplex PCR reads with MiXCR, giving one entry per CDR3 protein. The table shows 600,000 to 850,000 distinct CDR3 sequences, with approximately 18% occurring only once. Sequences were obtained from blood. The receptors stem from a woman aged 50 to 65 with Graves' hyperthyroidism that later progressed to Graves' ophthalmopathy.

This clonotype was seen once. For the CDR3, the DNA is TGCAGTGCTAGAGATGTAATGCGTTACTCTGGGGCCAACGTCCTGACTTTC. As protein: CSARDVMRYSGANVLTF. The V and J genes are TRBV20-1 and TRBJ2-6; D gene unclear. This CDR3 is built from 17 residues. Germline V gives CDR1 DFQATT, CDR2 SNEGSKA (reference sequence). Trimming took 0 bases from V and 0 from J, leaving 12 bases between them.

At least ten counts were recorded for this clonotype. The chain uses TRBV5-8 and TRBJ2-1; D unclear. This CDR3 region has 14 residues. V was shortened by 0 bases and J by 5 bases, with 9 bases between the two germline ends. Germline V CDR1 and CDR2: SGHTS, YDEGEE. The CDR3 sequence is CASSLVKSDNEQFF. The CDR3 DNA sequence: TGTGCCAGCAGCTTGGTTAAAAGTGACAATGAGCAGTTCTTC.

This clonotype was picked up many times. The chain employs TRBV7-8 and TRBJ1-2; D perhaps matches TRBD1 (5 bases). Germline CDR1 reads SGHVS; CDR2 reads FQNEAQ. The V gene lost 3 bases and the J gene lost 10 bases, with 12 bases spanning the gap. The CDR3 consists of 12 residues. The CDR3, as DNA: TGTGCCAGCAGCTTGGAAGGGGTCGACTACACCTTC. Its protein product is CASSLEGVDYTF.

Ten or more counts support this clonotype. The CDR3 region is CSARDPAGFQVETQYF. CDR3 in DNA: TGCAGTGCTAGAGATCCCGCGGGGTTTCAAGTTGAGACCCAGTACTTC. The V call is TRBV20-1, the J call TRBJ2-5; maybe TRBD2 (6 bases). Germline CDR1 is DFQATT and CDR2 is SNEGSKA (reference sequence). The V gene lost 0 bases and the J gene lost 5 bases, with 19 bases spanning the gap. This CDR3 is 16 amino acids long.

The chain employs TRBV25-1 and TRBJ2-1, with a weak D call TRBD1 (5 bases). There are 15 residues in the CDR3. CDR1 MGHDK and CDR2 SYGVNS come from the germline V gene. The V gene lost 2 bases and the J gene lost 9 bases, with 17 bases spanning the gap. The CDR3 DNA reads as TGTGCCAGCAGTGAAAGGGGTGTGGGGTTGGGTGAGCAGTTCTTC. Its translation: CASSERGVGLGEQFF.

The V call is TRBV5-1, the J call TRBJ2-3; TRBD2 aligns across 9 bases. The CDR3 is 17 residues long. From germline, CDR1 is SGHRS and CDR2 YFSETQ. V was clipped by 0 bases and J by 2 bases; unmatched bases: 7. The CDR3 DNA follows: TGCGCCAGCAGCTTGGGCCCGGCTAGCGGGGACACAGATACGCAGTATTTT. Translating it yields CASSLGPASGDTDTQYF.

This clonotype occurred many times. V and J are TRBV6-2 or TRBV6-3 and TRBJ1-5; D might be TRBD1 (5 bases). Trimming took 0 bases from V and 1 from J, leaving 13 bases between them. This CDR3 is 17 amino acids long. Looked up from germline, CDR1 is MNHEY and CDR2 is SVGEGT. CDR3 sequence reads: CASSYSKTPGSNQPQHF. CDR3 nucleotide sequence: TGTGCCAGCAGTTACTCGAAAACCCCAGGGAGCAATCAGCCCCAGCATTTT.

This clonotype was observed a few times. The rearrangement uses TRBV20-1 and TRBJ1-2; D uncertain. There are 11 residues in the CDR3. Trimming removed 6 bases at V and 6 bases at J, with 11 bases between. The V gene's germline CDR1 is DFQATT and CDR2 SNEGSKA (reference sequence). The DNA for the CDR3 is TGCAGTGCAGCGTGGCCAAATGGCTACACCTTC. Its translation: CSAAWPNGYTF.

This chain connects TRBV7-9 to TRBJ2-3; TRBD1 matches 7 bases. Trimming removed 5 bases from V and 2 bases from J; junction bases left unmatched: 10. Germline V gives CDR1 SEHNR, CDR2 FQNEAQ (reference sequence). This CDR3 is 16 amino acids long. The CDR3 DNA follows: TGTGCCAGCAGCCCTCAGACAGGGTGGGTCACAGATACGCAGTATTTT. Its protein is CASSPQTGWVTDTQYF.

At least ten counts were recorded for this clonotype. The J gene is TRBJ1-1, the V gene TRBV5-1; tentative D call: TRBD1 (5 bases). Germline loops: CDR1 SGHRS, CDR2 YFSETQ. V dropped 2 bases and J dropped 4 bases, with 12 bases sitting between them. The CDR3 is 14 amino acids. CDR3 in DNA: TGCGCCAGCAGCTTTGAAGGCGGGACCACTGAAGCTTTCTTT. Protein: CASSFEGGTTEAFF. The full variable domain, rest sourced from reference TRBV5-1 and TRBJ1-1, is KAGVTQTPRYLIKTRGQQVTLSCSPISGHRSVSWYQQTPGQGLQFLFEYFSETQRNKGNFPGRFSGRQFSNSRSEMNVSTLELGDSALYLCASSFEGGTTEAFFGQGTRLTVV.

This clonotype appeared many times. The V gene is TRBV30, the J gene TRBJ2-3, with 8 nucleotides matching TRBD1. The CDR3 runs to 15 residues. Unmatched junction bases numbered 11, after V lost 3 bases and J lost 6 bases. The germline gives CDR1 GTSNPN, CDR2 SVGIG (reference sequence). The DNA of the CDR3 is TGTGCCTGGAGCAGGGGCAGGGGGCCCGGGGATACGCAGTATTTT. This encodes CAWSRGRGPGDTQYF. The full variable domain, completed using reference TRBV30 and TRBJ2-3, is SQTIHQWPATLVQPVGSPLSLECTVEGTSNPNLYWYRQAAGRGLQLLFYSVGIGQISSEVPQNLSASRPQDRQFILSSKKLLLSDSGFYLCAWSRGRGPGDTQYFGPGTRLTVL.

V is TRBV5-1 and J is TRBJ1-1, with D unresolved. From germline, CDR1 is SGHRS and CDR2 YFSETQ. This CDR3 is built from 14 residues. V was shortened by 0 bases and J by 6 bases, with 12 bases between the two germline ends. CDR3 sequence (DNA): TGCGCCAGCAGCTTGGAGGACCGCCGTTCTGAAGCTTTCTTT. Its protein is CASSLEDRRSEAFF.

The chain employs TRBV20-1 and TRBJ1-5; D gene uncertain. Germline CDR1 DFQATT, CDR2 SNEGSKA (reference sequence). Trimming cost V 3 bases and J 3 bases, with 6 bases left between them. The CDR3 length is 12 residues. The CDR3 here is CSASGLNQPQHF. The CDR3, as DNA: TGCAGTGCTAGTGGCCTCAATCAGCCCCAGCATTTT.

The chain recombines TRBV10-3 with TRBJ2-7; D gene unclear. V dropped 0 bases and J dropped 6 bases, with 15 bases sitting between them. CDR3 size: 15 residues. The germline V gene has CDR1 ENHRY and CDR2 SYGVKD. CDR3 amino acids: CAISESNPNPSEQYF. Here the CDR3 DNA reads TGTGCCATCAGTGAGTCGAACCCGAATCCCTCCGAGCAGTACTTC.

This clonotype was observed once. This chain joins TRBV11-2 and TRBJ2-5; 8 bases are a match to TRBD2. CDR1 and CDR2 (germline): SGHAT, FQNNGV. The J segment lost 5 bases and the V segment lost 8 bases, leaving 16 bases of the junction unmatched. The CDR3 spans 16 residues. The CDR3 coding sequence is TGTGCCAGCGGGGTCGGGACTAGGGCAGTGGGGGAGACCCAGTACTTC. As protein: CASGVGTRAVGETQYF.

This clonotype was seen only a few times. The chain combines TRBV3-1 with TRBJ1-5, with 9 bases lining up with TRBD1. With 1 base clipped from V and 3 bases from J, the junction kept 4 bases outside the gene matches. CDR3 length equals 16 residues. Germline CDR1 and CDR2: LGHDT and YNNKEL (reference sequence). DNA of the CDR3: TGTGCCAGCAGCCAAGCGGGACAGGGATCCAATCAGCCCCAGCATTTT. Encoded protein: CASSQAGQGSNQPQHF.

The chain combines TRBV20-1 with TRBJ2-7, with 10 bases that match TRBD1. Trimming took 6 bases from V and 5 from J; bases not matched to a gene: 10. Germline assignment: CDR1 DFQATT and CDR2 SNEGSKA (reference sequence). The CDR3 loop spans 14 amino acids. CDR3 in DNA: TGCAGTGCAAGACCCGGGACAGGGGTCAACGAGCAGTACTTC. Protein: CSARPGTGVNEQYF.

In this sample, this clonotype turned up many times. V and J are TRBV12-3 or TRBV12-4 and TRBJ1-5, with TRBD1 matching over 8 bases. The CDR3 length is 16 residues. Unmatched junction bases numbered 10, after V lost 7 bases and J lost 2 bases. The CDR3 loop is CASTLTGVVGNQPQHF. DNA for the CDR3: TGTGCCAGCACTCTGACAGGGGTGGTTGGCAATCAGCCCCAGCATTTT.

This chain links TRBV4-1 with TRBJ2-1, with 7 nucleotides matching TRBD2. The V gene end was trimmed by 2 bases and the J gene end by 5 bases; junction bases not matched to a gene: 21. Germline V gives CDR1 MGHRA, CDR2 YSYEKL. The CDR3 has 20 amino acids. The CDR3 DNA reads TGCGCCAGCAGCCAAATGGTGGCAAGGGCGGGGGATCCCCCTAACAATGAGCAGTTCTTC. Its translation is CASSQMVARAGDPPNNEQFF.

The chain has TRBV24-1 and TRBJ1-2, with D uncertain. Trimming shortened V by 4 bases and J by 3 bases, and 11 bases separated the two germline ends. The CDR3 contains 14 residues. In germline, CDR1 is KGHDR, CDR2 SFDVKD. For the CDR3, the DNA is TGTGCCACCAGTGACCGCGGACGGGACTATGGCTACACCTTC. This translates into CATSDRGRDYGYTF.

The chain carries TRBV6-2 or TRBV6-3 and TRBJ2-1, with 10 bases fitting TRBD2. After removal of 5 bases from V and 10 bases from J, the junction contained 11 bases not matched to a gene. This CDR3 is 15 amino acids long. Germline assignment: CDR1 MNHEY and CDR2 SVGEGT. This chain's CDR3 is CASSPERGGLGEQFF. The CDR3 DNA reads TGTGCCAGCAGTCCCGAGCGGGGGGGCCTTGGGGAGCAGTTCTTC.

The chain recombines TRBV6-1 with TRBJ1-2; no reliable D call. With 5 bases removed from V and 10 bases from J, the gap between germline ends came to 11 bases. The CDR3 extends over 11 amino acids. Per the germline V gene, CDR1 is MNHNS and CDR2 is SASEGT. CDR3: CASSPLRPYTF. As DNA, the CDR3 is TGTGCCAGCAGTCCCCTGCGTCCCTACACCTTC.

This clonotype was counted only a few times. This chain links TRBV5-6 with TRBJ1-2, with D maybe TRBD1 (5 bases). The V and J ends lost 4 bases and 0 bases respectively, with 16 bases between them. This CDR3 is 16 amino acids long. The germline V gene encodes CDR1 SGHDT and CDR2 YYEEEE. The CDR3 loop reads CASSAVPGTANYGYTF. The CDR3 bases are TGTGCCAGCAGCGCTGTGCCGGGGACCGCTAACTATGGCTACACCTTC.

This clonotype was detected only a few times. The CDR3 nucleotides are TGTGCCAGCAGGGGCAAGGACAGGGGCAATAATTCACCCCTCCACTTT. Protein product: CASRGKDRGNNSPLHF. The chain is built from TRBV2 and TRBJ1-6; 9 bases line up with TRBD1. Germline loops: CDR1 SNHLY, CDR2 FYNNEI. Trimming at V came to 6 bases and at J to 5 bases, leaving 8 bases not matched to a gene. The CDR3 length is 16 residues.

This clonotype was seen only a few times. V is TRBV10-1 and J is TRBJ2-7; 7 nucleotides align to TRBD1. J lost 3 bases, V lost 2 bases, and 7 bases had no gene match. Per the germline V gene, CDR1 is WNHNN and CDR2 is SYGVQD (reference sequence). The CDR3 is 15 residues long. The CDR3 sequence is CASSEARGLSYEQYF. Written as DNA, the CDR3 is TGCGCCAGCAGTGAGGCTAGGGGGCTCAGCTACGAGCAGTACTTC.

This clonotype showed up many times. This sequence joins TRBV18 and TRBJ2-3; 11 bases match TRBD1. Germline V gives CDR1 KGHSH, CDR2 LQKENI. The CDR3 is 16 residues long. The ends lost 2 bases at V and 3 bases at J; junction bases unmatched: 4. CDR3 coding DNA: TGTGCCAGCTCACCAAGGACAGGGGGCAGGACAGATACGCAGTATTTT. This sequence encodes CASSPRTGGRTDTQYF. The entire variable domain, with the rest obtained from reference TRBV18 and TRBJ2-3, is as follows: NAGVMQNPRHLVRRRGQEARLRCSPMKGHSHVYWYRQLPEEGLKFMVYLQKENIIDESGMPKERFSAEFPKEGPSILRIQQVVRGDSAAYFCASSPRTGGRTDTQYFGPGTRLTVL.